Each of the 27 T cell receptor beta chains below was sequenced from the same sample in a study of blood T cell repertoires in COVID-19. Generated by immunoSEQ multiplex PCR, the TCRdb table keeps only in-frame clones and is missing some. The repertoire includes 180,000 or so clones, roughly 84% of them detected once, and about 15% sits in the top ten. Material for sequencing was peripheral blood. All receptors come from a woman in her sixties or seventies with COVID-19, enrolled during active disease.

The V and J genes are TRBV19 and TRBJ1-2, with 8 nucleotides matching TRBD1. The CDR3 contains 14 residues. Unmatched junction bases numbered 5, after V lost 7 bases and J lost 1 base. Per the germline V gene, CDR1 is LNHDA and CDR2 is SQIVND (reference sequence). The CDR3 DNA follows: TGTGCCAGTATCCCGGGACAGGTTAACTATGGCTACACCTTC. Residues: CASIPGQVNYGYTF.

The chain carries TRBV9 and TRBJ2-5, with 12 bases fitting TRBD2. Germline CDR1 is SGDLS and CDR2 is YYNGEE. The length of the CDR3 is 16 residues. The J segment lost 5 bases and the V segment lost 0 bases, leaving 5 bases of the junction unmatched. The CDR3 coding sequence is TGTGCCAGCAGCGTAGACGTCCTAGCGGGGGGGGAGACCCAGTACTTC. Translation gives CASSVDVLAGGETQYF.

CDR3 in DNA: TGCGCCAGCAGCTTCAAGACAGGGACGGAAGCTTTCTTT. It specifies CASSFKTGTEAFF. V gene TRBV5-1 combines with J gene TRBJ1-1; 7 positions agree with TRBD1. Losses at the gene ends were 2 bases for V and 8 bases for J; bases not matched to a gene: 6. The CDR3 length is 13 residues. Per the germline V gene, CDR1 is SGHRS and CDR2 is YFSETQ.

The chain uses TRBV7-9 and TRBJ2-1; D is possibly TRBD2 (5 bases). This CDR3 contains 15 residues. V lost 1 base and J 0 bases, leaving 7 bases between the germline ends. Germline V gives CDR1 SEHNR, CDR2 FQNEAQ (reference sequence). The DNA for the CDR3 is TGTGCCAGCAGCTTAGGGGGAGTCTCCTACAATGAGCAGTTCTTC. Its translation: CASSLGGVSYNEQFF.

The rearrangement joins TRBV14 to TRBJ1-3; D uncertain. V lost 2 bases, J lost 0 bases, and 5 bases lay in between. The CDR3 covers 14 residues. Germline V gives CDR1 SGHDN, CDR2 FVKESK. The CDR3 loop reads CASSQYPSGNTIYF. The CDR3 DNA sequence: TGTGCCAGCAGCCAATATCCCTCTGGAAACACCATATATTTT. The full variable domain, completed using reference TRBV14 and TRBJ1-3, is EAGVTQFPSHSVIEKGQTVTLRCDPISGHDNLYWYRRVMGKEIKFLLHFVKESKQDESGMPNNRFLAERTGGTYSTLKVQPAELEDSGVYFCASSQYPSGNTIYFGEGSWLTVV.

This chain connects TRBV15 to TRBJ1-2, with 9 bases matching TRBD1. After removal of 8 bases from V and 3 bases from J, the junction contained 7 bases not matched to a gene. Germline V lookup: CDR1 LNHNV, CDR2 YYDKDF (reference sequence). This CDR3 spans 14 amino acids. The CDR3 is CATSQGANYYGYTF. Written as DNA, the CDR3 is TGTGCCACCTCACAGGGGGCCAACTACTATGGCTACACCTTC.

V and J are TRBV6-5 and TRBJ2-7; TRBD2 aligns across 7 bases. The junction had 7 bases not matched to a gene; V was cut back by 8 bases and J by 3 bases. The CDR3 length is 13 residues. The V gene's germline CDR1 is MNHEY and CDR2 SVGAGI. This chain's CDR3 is CASAPPGGYEQYF. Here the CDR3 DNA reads TGTGCCAGCGCCCCCCCGGGGGGCTACGAGCAGTACTTC.

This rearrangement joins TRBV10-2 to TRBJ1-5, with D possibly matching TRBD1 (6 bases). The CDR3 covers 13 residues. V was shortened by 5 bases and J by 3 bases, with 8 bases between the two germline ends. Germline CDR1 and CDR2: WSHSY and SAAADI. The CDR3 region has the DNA TGCGCCAGCAGTACAGGGAACAATCAGCCCCAGCATTTT. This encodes CASSTGNNQPQHF.

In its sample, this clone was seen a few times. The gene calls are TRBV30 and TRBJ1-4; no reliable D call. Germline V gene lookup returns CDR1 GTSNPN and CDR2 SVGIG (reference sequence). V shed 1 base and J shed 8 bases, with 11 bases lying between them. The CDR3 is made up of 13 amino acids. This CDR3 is CAWSGRIGEKLFF. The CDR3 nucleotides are TGTGCCTGGAGTGGCAGGATTGGGGAAAAACTGTTTTTT.

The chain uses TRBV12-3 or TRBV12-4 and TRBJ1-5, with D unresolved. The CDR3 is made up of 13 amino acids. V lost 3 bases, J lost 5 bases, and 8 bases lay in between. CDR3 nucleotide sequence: TGTGCCAGCAGTTTGAAGAGGGATCAGCCCCAGCATTTT. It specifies CASSLKRDQPQHF.

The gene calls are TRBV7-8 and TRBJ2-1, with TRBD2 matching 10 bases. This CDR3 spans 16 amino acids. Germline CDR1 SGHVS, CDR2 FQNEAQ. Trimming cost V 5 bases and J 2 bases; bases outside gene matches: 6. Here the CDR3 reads CASSRSGRITYNEQFF. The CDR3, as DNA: TGTGCCAGCAGCCGTAGCGGGAGGATAACCTACAATGAGCAGTTCTTC.

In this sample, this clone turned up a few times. CDR3 sequence: CASSIRLAGVSEQYF. The CDR3 coding sequence is TGTGCCAGCAGCATCAGACTAGCGGGAGTCTCCGAGCAGTACTTC. This rearrangement joins TRBV7-2 to TRBJ2-7, with TRBD2 matching over 12 bases. The CDR3 contains 15 residues. V was clipped by 5 bases and J by 6 bases; unmatched bases: 8. Germline V gene lookup returns CDR1 SGHTA and CDR2 FQGNSA.

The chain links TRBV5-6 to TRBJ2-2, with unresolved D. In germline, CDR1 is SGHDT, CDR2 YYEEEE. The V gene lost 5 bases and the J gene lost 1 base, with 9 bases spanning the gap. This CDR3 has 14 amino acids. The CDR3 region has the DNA TGTGCCAGCAGGAAGAGCTTGAACACCGGGGAGCTGTTTTTT. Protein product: CASRKSLNTGELFF.

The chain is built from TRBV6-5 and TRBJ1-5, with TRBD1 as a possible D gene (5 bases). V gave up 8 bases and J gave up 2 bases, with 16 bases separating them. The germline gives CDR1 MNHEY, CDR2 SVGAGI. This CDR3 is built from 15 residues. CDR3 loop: CASERGVGGNQPQHF. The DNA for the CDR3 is TGTGCCAGCGAGCGGGGGGTAGGAGGCAATCAGCCCCAGCATTTT.

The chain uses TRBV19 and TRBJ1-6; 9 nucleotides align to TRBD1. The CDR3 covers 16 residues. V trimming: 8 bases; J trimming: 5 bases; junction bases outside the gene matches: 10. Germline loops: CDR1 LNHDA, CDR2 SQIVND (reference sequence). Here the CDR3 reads CASEPAGQGNNSPLHF. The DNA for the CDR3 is TGTGCCAGTGAACCGGCGGGACAGGGAAATAATTCACCCCTCCACTTT.

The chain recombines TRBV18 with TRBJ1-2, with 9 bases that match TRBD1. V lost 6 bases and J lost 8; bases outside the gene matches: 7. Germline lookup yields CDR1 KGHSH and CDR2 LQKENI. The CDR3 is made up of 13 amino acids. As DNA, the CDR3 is TGTGCCAGCTCCCCCGGGACAGGGAACGGCTACACCTTC. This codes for CASSPGTGNGYTF. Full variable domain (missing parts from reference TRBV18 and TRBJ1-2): NAGVMQNPRHLVRRRGQEARLRCSPMKGHSHVYWYRQLPEEGLKFMVYLQKENIIDESGMPKERFSAEFPKEGPSILRIQQVVRGDSAAYFCASSPGTGNGYTFGSGTRLTVV.

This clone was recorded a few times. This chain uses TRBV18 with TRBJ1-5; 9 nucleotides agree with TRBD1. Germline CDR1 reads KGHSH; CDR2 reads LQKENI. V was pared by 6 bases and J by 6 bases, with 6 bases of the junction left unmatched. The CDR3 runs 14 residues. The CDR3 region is CASSAGTGPQPQHF. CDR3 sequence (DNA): TGTGCCAGCTCGGCGGGGACAGGGCCTCAGCCCCAGCATTTT.

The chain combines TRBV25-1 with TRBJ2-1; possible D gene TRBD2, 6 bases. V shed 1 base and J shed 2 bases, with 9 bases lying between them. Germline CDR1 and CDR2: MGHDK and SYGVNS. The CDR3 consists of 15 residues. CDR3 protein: CASSESGGTYNEQFF. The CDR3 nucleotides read TGTGCCAGCAGTGAATCTGGAGGGACCTACAATGAGCAGTTCTTC.

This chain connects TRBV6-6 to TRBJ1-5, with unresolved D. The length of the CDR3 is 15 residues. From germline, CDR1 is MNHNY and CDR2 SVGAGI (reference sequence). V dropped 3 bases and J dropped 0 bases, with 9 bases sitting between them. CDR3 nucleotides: TGTGCCAGCAGTTATGCACAGAATAGCAATCAGCCCCAGCATTTT. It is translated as CASSYAQNSNQPQHF.

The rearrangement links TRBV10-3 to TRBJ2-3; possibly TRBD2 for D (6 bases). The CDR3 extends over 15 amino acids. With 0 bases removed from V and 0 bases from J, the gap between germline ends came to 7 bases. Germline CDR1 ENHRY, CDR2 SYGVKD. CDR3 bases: TGTGCCATCAGTGAGTCCGCGGGGAGCACAGATACGCAGTATTTT. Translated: CAISESAGSTDTQYF.

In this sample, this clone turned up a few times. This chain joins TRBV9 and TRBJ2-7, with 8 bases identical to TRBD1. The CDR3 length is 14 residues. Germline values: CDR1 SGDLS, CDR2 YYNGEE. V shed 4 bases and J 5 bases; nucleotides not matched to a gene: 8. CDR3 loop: CASSPGQGPHEQYF. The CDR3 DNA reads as TGTGCCAGCAGCCCAGGACAGGGTCCCCACGAGCAGTACTTC. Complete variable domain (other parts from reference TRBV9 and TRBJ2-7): DSGVTQTPKHLITATGQRVTLRCSPRSGDLSVYWYQQSLDQGLQFLIQYYNGEERAKGNILERFSAQQFPDLHSELNLSSLELGDSALYFCASSPGQGPHEQYFGPGTRLTVT.

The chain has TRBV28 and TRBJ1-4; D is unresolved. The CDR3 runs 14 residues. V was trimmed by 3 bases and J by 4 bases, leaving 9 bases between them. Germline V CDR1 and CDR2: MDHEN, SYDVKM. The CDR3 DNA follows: TGTGCCAGCAGTTTTATAGTGAATAATGAAAAACTGTTTTTT. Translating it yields CASSFIVNNEKLFF.

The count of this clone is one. DNA of the CDR3: TGTGCCATCAAGTCGTATAGCGGGAGAACAGATACGCAGTATTTT. Translating gives CAIKSYSGRTDTQYF. The chain carries TRBV10-3 and TRBJ2-3; 9 bases are shared with TRBD2. Germline CDR1 ENHRY, CDR2 SYGVKD. V shed 7 bases and J 3 bases; nucleotides not matched to a gene: 8. The CDR3 totals 15 residues.

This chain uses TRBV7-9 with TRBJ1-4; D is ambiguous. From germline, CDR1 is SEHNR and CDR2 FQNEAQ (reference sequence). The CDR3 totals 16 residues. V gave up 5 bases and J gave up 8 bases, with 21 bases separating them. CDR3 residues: CASSLGSMAVAEKLFF. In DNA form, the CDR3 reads TGTGCCAGCAGCCTTGGATCTATGGCGGTTGCAGAAAAACTGTTTTTT. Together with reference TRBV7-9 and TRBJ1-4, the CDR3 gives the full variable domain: DTGVSQNPRHKITKRGQNVTFRCDPISEHNRLYWYRQTLGQGPEFLTYFQNEAQLEKSRLLSDRFSAERPKGSFSTLEIQRTEQGDSAMYLCASSLGSMAVAEKLFFGSGTQLSVL.

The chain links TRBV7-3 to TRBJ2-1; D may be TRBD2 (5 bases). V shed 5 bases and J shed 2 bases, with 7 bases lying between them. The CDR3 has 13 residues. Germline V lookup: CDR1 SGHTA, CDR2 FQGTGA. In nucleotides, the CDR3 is TGTGCCAGCAGCCTAGCTCCCTACAATGAGCAGTTCTTC. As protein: CASSLAPYNEQFF.

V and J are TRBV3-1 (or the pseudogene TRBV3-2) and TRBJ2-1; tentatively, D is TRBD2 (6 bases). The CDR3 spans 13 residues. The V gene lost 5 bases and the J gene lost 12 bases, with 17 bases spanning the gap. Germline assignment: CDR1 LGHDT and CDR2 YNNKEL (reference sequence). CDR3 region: CASSFSGTLAQFF. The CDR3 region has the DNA TGTGCCAGCAGCTTCAGTGGGACTCTAGCGCAGTTCTTC.

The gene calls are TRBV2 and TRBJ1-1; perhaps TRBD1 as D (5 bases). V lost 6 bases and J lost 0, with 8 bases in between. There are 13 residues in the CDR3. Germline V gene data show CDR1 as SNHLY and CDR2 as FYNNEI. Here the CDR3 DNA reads TGTGCCAGCAGATTACAGGTGAACACTGAAGCTTTCTTT. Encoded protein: CASRLQVNTEAFF.